These 14 T cell receptor beta chains share one sample of origin, sequenced in a study of a mutant IDH1 vaccine in newly diagnosed glioma. The time point was: week 5, during vaccination. In every dose of vaccine, 300 ug of mutant IDH1 20-mer peptide was given alongside topical imiquimod. These receptors have no identified antigens. This table comes from immunoSEQ multiplex PCR, and its TCRdb copy is limited to in-frame clones, with some not included. The data show roughly 25,000 clones, approximately 80% seen once. Specimen: PBMCs, collected from a glioma patient whose treatment included an IDH1 peptide vaccine. Source of these receptors: a man in his forties or fifties with glioma.

This clone showed up just once. The chain employs TRBV7-8 and TRBJ2-3; D tentatively reads TRBD1 or TRBD2 (5 bases each). Germline CDR1 SGHVS, CDR2 FQNEAQ. With 4 bases removed from V and 4 bases from J, the gap between germline ends came to 12 bases. This CDR3 is 14 amino acids long. CDR3 sequence: CASSSRMGADTQYF. The CDR3 DNA sequence: TGTGCCAGCAGCTCCCGAATGGGGGCAGATACGCAGTATTTT.

The chain is built from TRBV4-1 and TRBJ1-4; D possibly corresponds to TRBD1 (6 bases). V shed 1 base and J shed 3 bases, with 18 bases lying between them. This CDR3 has 18 residues. CDR1 is MGHRA, CDR2 YSYEKL, per germline. The CDR3 region is CASSQGPQGFRANEKLFF. The CDR3 nucleotides read TGCGCCAGCAGCCAAGGGCCACAGGGTTTTAGGGCTAATGAAAAACTGTTTTTT.

The rearrangement joins TRBV19 to TRBJ1-4, with D unclear. Trimming took off 7 bases at V and 7 bases at J, with 16 bases between the two ends. This CDR3 has 14 residues. In germline, CDR1 is LNHDA, CDR2 SQIVND (reference sequence). CDR3 sequence: CASTLNFLGEKLFF. CDR3 DNA: TGTGCCAGTACGCTCAACTTCCTCGGTGAAAAACTGTTTTTT.

The genes are TRBV27 and TRBJ1-6; tentative D call: TRBD1 (6 bases). V lost 6 bases and J 8 bases, leaving 17 bases between the germline ends. This CDR3 is 15 amino acids long. Germline values: CDR1 MNHEY, CDR2 SMNVEV (reference sequence). This CDR3 is CASRAGGGGDSPLHF. CDR3 DNA sequence: TGTGCCAGCAGGGCCGGAGGAGGGGGGGATTCACCCCTCCACTTT.

This clone is a singleton in its sample. This rearrangement joins TRBV4-3 to TRBJ1-4, with D perhaps matching TRBD1 (5 bases). Looked up from germline, CDR1 is LGHNA and CDR2 is YSLEER. This CDR3 spans 16 amino acids. The V end was cut by 8 bases, the J end by 0 bases, with 16 bases between. The CDR3 DNA sequence: TGCGCCAGCCGGGCACAGGCCCGTGCAACTAATGAAAAACTGTTTTTT. It is translated as CASRAQARATNEKLFF.

The CDR3 loop reads CASSLIRGRETQYF. Here the CDR3 DNA reads TGCGCCAGCAGCTTAATTAGGGGACGAGAGACCCAGTACTTC. This chain links TRBV5-1 with TRBJ2-5; D is perhaps TRBD1 or TRBD2 (5 bases each). This CDR3 is 14 amino acids long. Germline CDR1 and CDR2: SGHRS and YFSETQ. V lost 2 bases, J lost 4 bases, and 12 bases lay in between.

The genes are TRBV5-8 and TRBJ1-4; D unresolved. The germline gives CDR1 SGHTS, CDR2 YDEGEE. The V gene lost 4 bases and the J gene lost 0 bases, with 13 bases spanning the gap. The CDR3 covers 16 residues. CDR3 sequence: CASSRRGQATNEKLFF. CDR3 nucleotides: TGTGCCAGCAGCCGCCGGGGTCAGGCAACTAATGAAAAACTGTTTTTT.

The chain links TRBV18 to TRBJ2-3, with D perhaps given as TRBD1 or TRBD2 (6 bases each). Germline loops: CDR1 KGHSH, CDR2 LQKENI. This CDR3 spans 15 amino acids. The V end lost 2 bases, the J end lost 2 bases, and 11 bases lay between the germline ends. The CDR3 protein is CASSPGGGSTDTQYF. DNA of the CDR3: TGTGCCAGCTCACCAGGAGGGGGGTCCACAGATACGCAGTATTTT. Supplemented by reference TRBV18 and TRBJ2-3, the full variable domain reads NAGVMQNPRHLVRRRGQEARLRCSPMKGHSHVYWYRQLPEEGLKFMVYLQKENIIDESGMPKERFSAEFPKEGPSILRIQQVVRGDSAAYFCASSPGGGSTDTQYFGPGTRLTVL.

The rearrangement links TRBV12-5 to TRBJ2-1; 11 nucleotides agree with TRBD2. CDR1 LGHNT and CDR2 FRNRAP come from the germline V gene. This CDR3 comprises 13 residues. J was trimmed by 9 bases and V by 8 bases; bases with no gene match: 6. Here the CDR3 reads CASSLAGGIEQFF. CDR3 bases: TGTGCTAGTTCCCTAGCGGGAGGAATTGAGCAGTTCTTC.

The chain joins TRBV4-1 to TRBJ2-5; 7 positions agree with TRBD2. This CDR3 comprises 14 residues. Looked up from germline, CDR1 is MGHRA and CDR2 is YSYEKL. Trimming took 2 bases from V and 5 from J; bases not matched to a gene: 5. The CDR3 sequence: CASSQSGRGETQYF. The CDR3 coding sequence is TGCGCCAGCAGCCAAAGCGGGCGGGGGGAGACCCAGTACTTC.

This clone has a single count. The V call is TRBV11-3, the J call TRBJ2-2; D might be TRBD1 (6 bases). Germline loops: CDR1 SGHNT, CDR2 YENEEA. This CDR3 region has 15 residues. Trimming took off 4 bases at V and 4 bases at J, with 13 bases between the two ends. CDR3 residues: CASSSGQRSTGELFF. The DNA of the CDR3 is TGTGCCAGCAGCTCCGGACAGAGGAGCACCGGGGAGCTGTTTTTT. Together with reference TRBV11-3 and TRBJ2-2, the CDR3 gives the full variable domain: EAGVVQSPRYKIIEKKQPVAFWCNPISGHNTLYWYLQNLGQGPELLIRYENEEAVDDSQLPKDRFSAERLKGVDSTLKIQPAELGDSAVYLCASSSGQRSTGELFFGEGSRLTVL.

The V call is TRBV28, the J call TRBJ2-4, with D possibly TRBD2 on 6 matching bases. Trimming took 10 bases from V and 2 from J, leaving 18 bases between them. CDR1 is MDHEN and CDR2 is SYDVKM in the germline V gene. The CDR3 is 15 residues long. The CDR3 region has the DNA TGTGCCACTCTAGGAACCGGGACTTCCAAAAACATTCAGTACTTC. Translating it yields CATLGTGTSKNIQYF. Filled out from reference TRBV28 and TRBJ2-4, the complete variable domain reads DVKVTQSSRYLVKRTGEKVFLECVQDMDHENMFWYRQDPGLGLRLIYFSYDVKMKEKGDIPEGYSVSREKKERFSLILESASTNQTSMYLCATLGTGTSKNIQYFGAGTRLSVL.

The V and J genes are TRBV21-1 and TRBJ2-7. TRBV21-1 is assigned pseudogene status. The CDR3 contains 14 residues. The CDR3 nucleotides are TGTGCCAGCAGCAAAGGAGGGGTCTCCTACGAGCAGTACGTC. Translating gives CASSKGGVSYEQYV.

This sequence joins TRBV30 and TRBJ1-5; D not resolved. This CDR3 spans 13 amino acids. Germline V gene lookup returns CDR1 GTSNPN and CDR2 SVGIG (reference sequence). Trimming shortened V by 0 bases and J by 6 bases, and 9 bases separated the two germline ends. The CDR3 sequence: CAWSVKEGQPQHF. In nucleotides, the CDR3 is TGTGCCTGGAGTGTAAAGGAGGGTCAGCCCCAGCATTTT.